The clone carrying this TCR beta chain was detected once. The antigen is unknown. CDR3 length: 17 residues. The J segment lost 6 bases and the V segment lost 6 bases, leaving 14 bases of the junction unmatched. Germline loops: CDR1 SNHLY, CDR2 FYNNEI. Roughly 1.8 micrograms of genomic DNA came from cryopreserved PBMCs for TCR beta libraries. The source of the sample is a study of cytotoxic CD8 clonotypes in ibrutinib-treated CLL. Study findings and constraints: The study found public clonotypes uncommon, contracting or stable on treatment. Clonality went up at ibrutinib response and then declined back toward baseline at progression.

Data came from immunoSEQ multiplex PCR; TCRdb stores just in-frame clones and leaves some out. The sample contains around 33,000 clones, 45% to 50% of which appear only once. The origin of this receptor is a human donor with chronic lymphocytic leukemia. The chain uses TRBV2 and TRBJ1-6; TRBD1 matches 7 bases. The input for sequencing was PBMCs, taken before ibrutinib treatment. In DNA, the CDR3 is TGTGCCAGCAGCGCACCAACAGGGGAGTTTGGTAATTCACCCCTCCACTTT. As protein: CASSAPTGEFGNSPLHF.